The 22 T cell receptor beta chains below were found in one sample sequenced in a study of Ad26.COV2.S vaccination and SARS-CoV-2 variants. The repertoire was sequenced with immunoSEQ multiplex PCR; TCRdb's copy has only in-frame clones and lacks some. The sample shows about 39,000 clones, 83% of them seen only once. Specimen: peripheral blood, collected after recovery from COVID-19. The receptors come from a human donor who had recovered from COVID-19.

Only one count was recorded for this clone. The gene calls are TRBV30 and TRBJ2-7; no clear D. Looked up from germline, CDR1 is GTSNPN and CDR2 is SVGIG (reference sequence). With 0 bases removed from V and 6 bases from J, the gap between germline ends came to 9 bases. The CDR3 contains 12 residues. The CDR3 coding sequence is TGTGCCTGGAGTGTAGTCCGGTCCGAGCAGTACTTC. This sequence encodes CAWSVVRSEQYF.

V is TRBV7-9 and J is TRBJ2-3; D might be TRBD1 or TRBD2, each matching 6 bases. This CDR3 has 14 amino acids. Germline-derived CDR1 and CDR2 are SEHNR and FQNEAQ (reference sequence). V lost 5 bases, J lost 8 bases, and 17 bases lay in between. The CDR3 spells CASSRPSPGATQYF. CDR3 DNA: TGTGCCAGCAGCCGACCCTCCCCGGGGGCTACGCAGTATTTT.

This clone has just one count. The chain's CDR3 is CASSQDLGGPHYNEQFF. The CDR3 bases are TGTGCCAGCAGCCAAGATCTGGGGGGACCCCACTACAATGAGCAGTTCTTC. The chain joins TRBV14 to TRBJ2-1, with D perhaps matching TRBD2 (6 bases). The germline V gene encodes CDR1 SGHDN and CDR2 FVKESK. The CDR3 contains 17 residues. V lost 0 bases, J lost 3 bases, and 15 bases lay in between. The full variable domain, rest sourced from reference TRBV14 and TRBJ2-1, is EAGVTQFPSHSVIEKGQTVTLRCDPISGHDNLYWYRRVMGKEIKFLLHFVKESKQDESGMPNNRFLAERTGGTYSTLKVQPAELEDSGVYFCASSQDLGGPHYNEQFFGPGTRLTVL.

V and J are TRBV7-9 and TRBJ1-1; 8 nucleotides line up with TRBD1. The CDR3 is 18 residues long. J gave up 0 bases and V 6 bases, and 15 bases lay outside the gene matches. CDR1 is SEHNR and CDR2 is FQNEAQ in the germline V gene (reference sequence). The CDR3 sequence is CASSLSGTGGRMNTEAFF. The CDR3 DNA sequence: TGTGCCAGCAGTCTTAGTGGGACAGGAGGACGCATGAACACTGAAGCTTTCTTT.

V is TRBV28 and J is TRBJ1-5; 7 bases agree with TRBD1. The CDR3 spans 15 residues. Germline loops: CDR1 MDHEN, CDR2 SYDVKM. V was clipped by 4 bases and J by 4 bases; unmatched bases: 7. The CDR3 bases are TGTGCCAGCAGTTCCGGGACAGCCGTTAATCAGCCCCAGCATTTT. This sequence encodes CASSSGTAVNQPQHF. Together with reference TRBV28 and TRBJ1-5, the CDR3 gives the full variable domain: DVKVTQSSRYLVKRTGEKVFLECVQDMDHENMFWYRQDPGLGLRLIYFSYDVKMKEKGDIPEGYSVSREKKERFSLILESASTNQTSMYLCASSSGTAVNQPQHFGDGTRLSIL.

CDR3 amino acids: CASSQGGRAEKLFF. The CDR3 nucleotides read TGCGCCAGCAGTCAGGGGGGCAGGGCGGAAAAACTGTTTTTT. This chain joins TRBV5-1 and TRBJ1-4; 7 bases map to TRBD1. This CDR3 comprises 14 residues. Losses at the gene ends were 5 bases for V and 8 bases for J; bases not matched to a gene: 9. Germline assignment: CDR1 SGHRS and CDR2 YFSETQ.

The chain's CDR3 is CTSRGLAGYNEQFF. The CDR3 nucleotides read TGCACCAGCCGGGGACTAGCGGGGTACAATGAGCAGTTCTTC. J is TRBJ2-1 and V is TRBV1; the D call TRBD2 from the table was never checked on the DNA. TRBV1 is flagged as a pseudogene. The CDR3 runs 14 residues.

The gene calls are TRBV2 and TRBJ1-2; no reliable D call. V was clipped by 2 bases and J by 3 bases, with 10 bases between them. The CDR3 has 14 residues. Germline values: CDR1 SNHLY, CDR2 FYNNEI. The CDR3 here is CASSESHGYYGYTF. For the CDR3, the DNA is TGTGCCAGCAGTGAAAGCCACGGTTACTATGGCTACACCTTC. The full variable domain, with the rest looked up from reference TRBV2 and TRBJ1-2, is EPEVTQTPSHQVTQMGQEVILRCVPISNHLYFYWYRQILGQKVEFLVSFYNNEISEKSEIFDDQFSVERPDGSNFTLKIRSTKLEDSAMYFCASSESHGYYGYTFGSGTRLTVV.

V is TRBV5-1 and J is TRBJ2-1, with a weak D call TRBD2 (5 bases). Germline V gene sequence: CDR1 SGHRS, CDR2 YFSETQ. The CDR3 loop spans 13 amino acids. Trimming pared 0 bases from V and 7 bases from J, leaving 8 bases between. The CDR3 DNA reads as TGCGCCAGCAGCTTGGTTGGGGAGAATGAGCAGTTCTTC. It codes for CASSLVGENEQFF.

This clone was observed a single time. The chain recombines TRBV19 with TRBJ2-3; D may be TRBD1 (6 bases). V was pared by 8 bases and J by 0 bases, with 12 bases between. Germline CDR1 LNHDA, CDR2 SQIVND (reference sequence). The CDR3 extends over 14 amino acids. DNA of the CDR3: TGTGCCAGTTCCAGGACAGCGAGCACAGATACGCAGTATTTT. It encodes CASSRTASTDTQYF. Full variable domain (outside the CDR3, taken from reference TRBV19 and TRBJ2-3): DGGITQSPKYLFRKEGQNVTLSCEQNLNHDAMYWYRQDPGQGLRLIYYSQIVNDFQKGDIAEGYSVSREKKESFPLTVTSAQKNPTAFYLCASSRTASTDTQYFGPGTRLTVL.

The chain recombines TRBV5-4 with TRBJ1-1; TRBD1 might be the D (5 bases). Germline CDR1 SGHNT, CDR2 YYREEE (reference sequence). The CDR3 loop spans 13 amino acids. Between the trimmed V and J ends, which lost 1 base and 7 bases, there was a span of 11 bases. The DNA of the CDR3 is TGTGCCAGCAGCTTGTCGGGGGGACGTGAAGCTTTCTTT. Encoded protein: CASSLSGGREAFF.

The rearrangement uses TRBV19 and TRBJ1-5; D ambiguous. V lost 7 bases and J lost 4, with 11 bases in between. From germline, CDR1 is LNHDA and CDR2 SQIVND (reference sequence). The CDR3 is made up of 13 amino acids. The CDR3 region is CASNTAMNQPQHF. In nucleotides, the CDR3 is TGTGCCAGTAACACAGCGATGAATCAGCCCCAGCATTTT.

The chain links TRBV10-3 to TRBJ1-1, with D possibly matching TRBD1 (5 bases). Germline CDR1 and CDR2: ENHRY and SYGVKD. CDR3 length: 13 residues. V was pared by 6 bases and J by 4 bases, with 12 bases between. This CDR3 is CAISFSGGTEAFF. CDR3 sequence (DNA): TGTGCCATCAGCTTTTCGGGGGGCACTGAAGCTTTCTTT.

The rearrangement uses TRBV2 and TRBJ2-1, with TRBD2 identical over 13 bases. CDR1 SNHLY and CDR2 FYNNEI come from the germline V gene. V was pared by 4 bases and J by 4 bases, with 1 base of the junction left unmatched. The CDR3 runs 15 residues. The CDR3 sequence is CASSGLAGGYNEQFF. CDR3 DNA sequence: TGTGCCAGCAGTGGACTAGCGGGAGGATACAATGAGCAGTTCTTC. Using reference TRBV2 and TRBJ2-1 for the parts outside the CDR3, the full variable domain is EPEVTQTPSHQVTQMGQEVILRCVPISNHLYFYWYRQILGQKVEFLVSFYNNEISEKSEIFDDQFSVERPDGSNFTLKIRSTKLEDSAMYFCASSGLAGGYNEQFFGPGTRLTVL.

The chain recombines TRBV5-1 with TRBJ1-2; the D is unclear. The CDR3 extends over 18 amino acids. The V gene lost 4 bases and the J gene lost 2 bases, with 24 bases spanning the gap. Germline loops: CDR1 SGHRS, CDR2 YFSETQ. In DNA form, the CDR3 reads TGCGCCAGCAGCCGGGCCGGGTATCGGGCGGGCTACAACTATGGCTACACCTTC. This translates into CASSRAGYRAGYNYGYTF.

The V and J genes are TRBV14 and TRBJ1-1; D uncertain. Germline assignment: CDR1 SGHDN and CDR2 FVKESK. V was cut by 1 base and J by 6 bases, with 6 bases left in between. The CDR3 runs to 12 residues. The CDR3 spells CASSQGLAEAFF. The CDR3 DNA reads as TGTGCCAGCAGCCAAGGGCTGGCTGAAGCTTTCTTT.

This clone was seen just once. This sequence joins TRBV30 and TRBJ2-2; D unresolved. The V gene's germline CDR1 is GTSNPN and CDR2 SVGIG (reference sequence). Trimming took 3 bases from V and 6 from J, leaving 14 bases between them. This CDR3 has 14 residues. The CDR3 region is CAWSVRIPPGELFF. CDR3 DNA sequence: TGTGCCTGGAGCGTCCGTATTCCACCCGGGGAGCTGTTTTTT.

The chain has TRBV29-1 and TRBJ1-1; TRBD1 agrees at 10 bases. The CDR3 loop spans 15 amino acids. CDR1 and CDR2 (germline): SQVTM, ANQGSEA. The trim removed 4 bases at V and 4 bases at J, leaving 9 bases unmatched. CDR3 coding DNA: TGCAGCGTTGGATTTCAGGGACAGGGGTCCACTGAAGCTTTCTTT. Residues: CSVGFQGQGSTEAFF.

This chain connects TRBV7-3 to TRBJ1-2, with D hard to call. This CDR3 is built from 12 residues. V lost 4 bases and J 7 bases, leaving 10 bases between the germline ends. CDR1 and CDR2 from the germline V gene are SGHTA and FQGTGA. This CDR3 is CASSSDGRGYTF. The CDR3 DNA reads as TGTGCCAGCAGCTCGGACGGACGTGGCTACACCTTC.

This clone was picked up a small number of times. This chain connects TRBV7-9 to TRBJ1-2; D is possibly TRBD1 (5 bases). V gave up 0 bases and J gave up 5 bases, with 10 bases separating them. CDR1 and CDR2 from the germline V gene are SEHNR and FQNEAQ (reference sequence). The CDR3 totals 14 residues. This CDR3 is CASSLAATDYGYTF. As DNA, the CDR3 is TGTGCCAGCAGCTTAGCGGCGACAGATTATGGCTACACCTTC.

The chain employs TRBV15 and TRBJ2-1; 7 bases line up with TRBD2. CDR1 LNHNV and CDR2 YYDKDF come from the germline V gene (reference sequence). The CDR3 extends over 13 amino acids. V lost 3 bases, J lost 9 bases, and 5 bases stayed unmatched. CDR3 nucleotides: TGTGCCACCAGCAGCAGCGGGACGACTGAGCAGTTCTTC. Its translation is CATSSSGTTEQFF.

The V call is TRBV19, the J call TRBJ2-1; 11 positions agree with TRBD2. Trimming took 3 bases from V and 7 from J; bases not matched to a gene: 14. This CDR3 has 18 amino acids. Germline V gene data show CDR1 as LNHDA and CDR2 as SQIVND (reference sequence). The CDR3 region has the DNA TGTGCCAGTAGTATCGGGGCGCATAGCGGGAGGGCCAATAATGAGCAGTTCTTC. It translates to CASSIGAHSGRANNEQFF. The whole variable domain, remainder taken from reference TRBV19 and TRBJ2-1, is DGGITQSPKYLFRKEGQNVTLSCEQNLNHDAMYWYRQDPGQGLRLIYYSQIVNDFQKGDIAEGYSVSREKKESFPLTVTSAQKNPTAFYLCASSIGAHSGRANNEQFFGPGTRLTVL.